Following are 9 T cell receptor beta chains from one sample sequenced in a study of T cell responses to AZD1222 COVID-19 vaccine. Profiling relied on immunoSEQ multiplex PCR, and the TCRdb table lists in-frame clones only, not all of them. The data hold roughly 150,000 clones, with roughly 91% observed a single time. The specimen was peripheral blood, collected on day 0 of AZD1222 vaccination. The receptor set was obtained from an adult in good health.

The chain has TRBV19 and TRBJ1-3; D unclear. Trimming removed 5 bases at V and 1 base at J, with 9 bases between. The CDR3 covers 14 residues. Germline V gene sequence: CDR1 LNHDA, CDR2 SQIVND (reference sequence). The CDR3 here is CASSPDRSGNTIYF. The CDR3 DNA sequence: TGTGCCAGTAGTCCAGATAGGTCTGGAAACACCATATATTTT.

This chain links TRBV9 with TRBJ2-1; 13 bases match TRBD2. Germline-derived CDR1 and CDR2 are SGDLS and YYNGEE. Trimming removed 0 bases from V and 6 bases from J; junction bases left unmatched: 3. The CDR3 is 16 residues long. The CDR3 protein is CASSVGGLAGVNEQFF. CDR3 coding DNA: TGTGCCAGCAGCGTAGGAGGACTAGCGGGGGTCAATGAGCAGTTCTTC.

The table lists this clone with a few counts. The J gene is TRBJ2-1, the V gene TRBV2; D remains unclear. V dropped 3 bases and J dropped 3 bases, with 6 bases sitting between them. Germline V lookup: CDR1 SNHLY, CDR2 FYNNEI. The CDR3 contains 13 residues. The CDR3 loop is CASSERYYNEQFF. CDR3 DNA: TGTGCCAGCAGTGAGCGGTACTACAATGAGCAGTTCTTC.

This clone appeared a single time. The genes are TRBV6-4 and TRBJ1-1, with D perhaps matching TRBD1 (5 bases). V was clipped by 6 bases and J by 6 bases, with 17 bases between them. This CDR3 contains 14 residues. Looked up from germline, CDR1 is MRHNA and CDR2 is SNTAGT. CDR3 nucleotide sequence: TGTGCCAGCAGCCCAACCGGTAGGGACCCTGAAGCTTTCTTT. Its protein product is CASSPTGRDPEAFF.

This clone came up once. This rearrangement joins TRBV5-1 to TRBJ1-1; D unclear. Deletions cut 0 bases from V and 5 bases from J, with 17 bases between. The germline CDR1 and CDR2 sequences are SGHRS and YFSETQ. This CDR3 is 16 amino acids long. CDR3 residues: CASSLGTLVRTTEAFF. The CDR3 bases are TGCGCCAGCAGCTTGGGGACCCTAGTTCGTACGACTGAAGCTTTCTTT.

The chain recombines TRBV3-1 (or the pseudogene TRBV3-2) with TRBJ2-5; a possible D gene is TRBD1 (5 bases). Germline values: CDR1 LGHDT, CDR2 YNNKEL (reference sequence). V lost 0 bases and J lost 5, with 10 bases in between. This CDR3 region has 14 residues. The CDR3 here is CASSQDAAGETQYF. The CDR3 region has the DNA TGTGCCAGCAGCCAAGATGCCGCAGGGGAGACCCAGTACTTC.

This chain joins TRBV5-1 and TRBJ1-1; 11 nucleotides line up with TRBD1. The CDR3 is 14 residues long. The junction had 5 bases not matched to a gene; V was cut back by 5 bases and J by 5 bases. The germline gives CDR1 SGHRS, CDR2 YFSETQ. In DNA form, the CDR3 reads TGCGCCAGCAGAATCCGGGACAGGGGGACTGAAGCTTTCTTT. Encoded protein: CASRIRDRGTEAFF.

V gene TRBV9 combines with J gene TRBJ2-3, with TRBD1 as a possible D gene (5 bases). Trimming pared 4 bases from V and 6 bases from J, leaving 12 bases between. The CDR3 extends over 13 amino acids. Germline V gene sequence: CDR1 SGDLS, CDR2 YYNGEE. The CDR3 here is CASSPGNWDTQYF. Written as DNA, the CDR3 is TGTGCCAGCAGCCCAGGGAACTGGGATACGCAGTATTTT.

This rearrangement joins TRBV6-6 to TRBJ2-1, with D possibly being TRBD2 (6 bases). Per germline, CDR1 MNHNY and CDR2 SVGAGI (reference sequence). CDR3 size: 17 residues. Trimming shortened V by 5 bases and J by 3 bases, and 20 bases separated the two germline ends. The CDR3 here is CASSPGTGRTGYNEQFF. The CDR3 DNA is TGTGCCAGCAGTCCCGGGACTGGGAGGACGGGCTACAATGAGCAGTTCTTC.